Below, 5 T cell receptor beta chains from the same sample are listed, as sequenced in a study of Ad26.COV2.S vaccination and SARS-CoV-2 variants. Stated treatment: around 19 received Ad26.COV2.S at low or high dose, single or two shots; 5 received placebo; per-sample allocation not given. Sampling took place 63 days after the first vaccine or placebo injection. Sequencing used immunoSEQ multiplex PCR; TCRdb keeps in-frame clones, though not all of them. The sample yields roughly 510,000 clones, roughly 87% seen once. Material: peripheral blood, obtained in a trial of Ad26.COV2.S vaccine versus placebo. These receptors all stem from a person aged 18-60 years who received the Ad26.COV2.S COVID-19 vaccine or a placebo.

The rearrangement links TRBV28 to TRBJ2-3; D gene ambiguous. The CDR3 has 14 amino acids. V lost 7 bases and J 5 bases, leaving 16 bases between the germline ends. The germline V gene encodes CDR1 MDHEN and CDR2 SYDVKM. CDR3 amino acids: CASTGPGQRDTQYF. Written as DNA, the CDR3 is TGTGCCAGCACAGGACCTGGGCAGAGAGATACGCAGTATTTT.

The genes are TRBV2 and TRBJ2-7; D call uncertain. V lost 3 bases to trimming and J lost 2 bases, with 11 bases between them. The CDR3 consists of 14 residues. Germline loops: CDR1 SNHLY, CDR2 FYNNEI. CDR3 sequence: CASSDVGETYEQYF. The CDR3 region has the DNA TGTGCCAGCAGTGATGTAGGCGAAACCTACGAGCAGTACTTC.

The CDR3 here is CASGLSLAGATGELFF. The CDR3 nucleotides are TGTGCTAGTGGTTTGTCGCTAGCGGGGGCCACCGGGGAGCTGTTTTTT. This rearrangement joins TRBV12-5 to TRBJ2-2; 10 bases agree with TRBD2. V was clipped by 2 bases and J by 4 bases; unmatched bases: 4. The CDR3 loop spans 16 amino acids. The germline gives CDR1 LGHNT, CDR2 FRNRAP. The whole variable domain, filled in from reference TRBV12-5 and TRBJ2-2, reads DARVTQTPRHKVTEMGQEVTMRCQPILGHNTVFWYRQTMMQGLELLAYFRNRAPLDDSGMPKDRFSAEMPDATLATLKIQPSEPRDSAVYFCASGLSLAGATGELFFGEGSRLTVL.

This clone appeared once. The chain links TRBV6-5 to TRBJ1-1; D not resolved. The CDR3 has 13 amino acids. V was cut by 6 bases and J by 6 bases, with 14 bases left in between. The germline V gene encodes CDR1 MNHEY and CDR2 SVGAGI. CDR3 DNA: TGTGCCAGCAGAGGCAGACTTGGTGCTGAAGCTTTCTTT. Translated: CASRGRLGAEAFF.

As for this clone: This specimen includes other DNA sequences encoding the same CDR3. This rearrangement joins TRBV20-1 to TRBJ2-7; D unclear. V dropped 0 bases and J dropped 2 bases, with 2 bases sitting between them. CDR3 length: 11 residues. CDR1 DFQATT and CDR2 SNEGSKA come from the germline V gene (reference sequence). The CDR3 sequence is CSARETYEQYF. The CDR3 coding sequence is TGCAGTGCTAGAGAGACCTACGAGCAGTACTTC.